The 22 T cell receptor beta chains below were found in one sample sequenced in a study of T cells in Graves' hyperthyroidism and ophthalmopathy (dated by TCRdb to between 2018 and 2021). Libraries came from multiplex PCR. The sequencing machine was an Illumina HiSeq 2000. The TCR beta CDR3 regions were amplified from the RNA transcripts. The first round of RT-PCR for the TCR CDR3 was performed with the HTBI primer set and the Qiagen OneStep RT-PCR kit. TCRdb reran the public reads through fastp at Q25 and MiXCR, keeping productive beta chains. Rows with one shared CDR3 protein collapse into an entry with the most common genes and DNA. The sample table records hundreds of thousands of distinct CDR3 sequences; 38% of these occur just once. The ten largest clones capture approximately 8.7% of the sample. Material: blood. Every receptor here comes from a man aged 18 to 30 with Graves' hyperthyroidism.

Comment on this clonotype: One end of the junction does not line up with germline, which may come from a read error. The V gene is TRBV7-3, the J gene TRBJ1-1, with D possibly TRBD1 on 6 matching bases. The germline V gene encodes CDR1 SGHTA and CDR2 FQGTGA. This CDR3 is 17 amino acids long. In DNA form, the CDR3 reads TGCGCCAGCAGCCAAGGCGGGCCCGGGACAACGAACACTGAAGCTTTCTTT. Translation: CASSQGGPGTTNTEAFF.

This clonotype was detected a few times. This chain uses TRBV5-1 with TRBJ2-5; D perhaps matches TRBD1 (6 bases). The CDR3 loop spans 14 amino acids. Germline loops: CDR1 SGHRS, CDR2 YFSETQ. The V and J ends lost 4 bases and 2 bases respectively, with 12 bases between them. The CDR3 DNA reads as TGCGCCAGCAGCAGACAGGCGGATCAAGAGACCCAGTACTTC. Translating it yields CASSRQADQETQYF.

The chain has TRBV7-2 and TRBJ1-2; no firm D call. The CDR3 has 17 amino acids. V lost 0 bases and J 6 bases, leaving 20 bases between the germline ends. Germline V lookup: CDR1 SGHTA, CDR2 FQGNSA. In DNA, the CDR3 is TGTGCCAGCAGCTTAGCGTTTCGGAACAGACTCCTGGATGGCTACACCTTC. It codes for CASSLAFRNRLLDGYTF.

In its sample, this clonotype was seen many times. The gene calls are TRBV19 and TRBJ1-2; 8 bases match TRBD1. The germline V gene encodes CDR1 LNHDA and CDR2 SQIVND (reference sequence). The CDR3 sequence is 15 residues long. J gave up 5 bases and V 8 bases, and 13 bases lay outside the gene matches. CDR3 in amino acids: CASYNPGTGGYGYTF. CDR3 sequence (DNA): TGTGCCAGTTATAACCCCGGGACAGGAGGTTATGGCTACACCTTC.

The gene calls are TRBV2 and TRBJ2-2, with a tentative D call TRBD1 (6 bases). Germline V gene data show CDR1 as SNHLY and CDR2 as FYNNEI. This CDR3 contains 15 residues. The V gene lost 6 bases and the J gene lost 6 bases, with 17 bases spanning the gap. The CDR3 loop is CASSPQGPGPGELFF. DNA for the CDR3: TGTGCCAGCAGCCCACAGGGTCCTGGACCCGGGGAGCTGTTTTTT.

As concerns this clonotype: The junction differs from germline at one of its ends, possibly a read error. The chain has TRBV10-3 and TRBJ1-5; possible D gene TRBD1, 5 bases. The CDR3 covers 18 residues. In germline, CDR1 is ENHRY, CDR2 SYGVKD. The CDR3 DNA reads TGTGCCAGCAGTTACTCTCCCCTGACAGCTTATAGCAATCAGCCCCAGCATTTT. This gives the protein CASSYSPLTAYSNQPQHF.

The J gene is TRBJ1-6, the V gene TRBV7-2, with unresolved D. The CDR3 runs 14 residues. V was shortened by 5 bases and J by 8 bases, with 13 bases between the two germline ends. CDR1 is SGHTA, CDR2 FQGNSA, per germline. This CDR3 is CASSLVEVDSPLHF. The CDR3 DNA is TGTGCCAGCAGCCTCGTGGAGGTCGATTCACCCCTCCACTTT.

The chain uses TRBV29-1 and TRBJ2-7; D remains unclear. The CDR3 totals 12 residues. Germline loops: CDR1 SQVTM, CDR2 ANQGSEA. The V and J ends lost 4 bases and 5 bases respectively, with 12 bases between them. The CDR3 nucleotides are TGCAGCGTTGTAAGAGACTTCAACGAGCAGTACTTC. It yields the protein CSVVRDFNEQYF.

This chain links TRBV2 with TRBJ1-2; D gene uncertain. The length of the CDR3 is 14 residues. The ends were cut back, 9 bases at V and 2 bases at J, with 16 bases in the middle. The V gene's germline CDR1 is SNHLY and CDR2 FYNNEI. The CDR3 here is CARMMAPGNYGYTF. The CDR3 region has the DNA TGTGCCAGGATGATGGCACCGGGCAACTATGGCTACACCTTC.

The chain is built from TRBV29-1 and TRBJ2-5, with 7 bases aligning to TRBD1. The CDR3 runs to 14 residues. After removal of 4 bases from V and 1 base from J, the junction contained 6 bases not matched to a gene. Germline V gene lookup returns CDR1 SQVTM and CDR2 ANQGSEA. The CDR3 is CSVGGGVTQETQYF. The CDR3 DNA reads TGCAGCGTTGGAGGGGGCGTTACCCAAGAGACCCAGTACTTC.

The table lists this clonotype with many counts. This chain uses TRBV7-8 with TRBJ1-2; D is possibly TRBD1 (6 bases). Germline CDR1 is SGHVS and CDR2 is FQNEAQ. This CDR3 comprises 15 residues. V was cut by 4 bases and J by 5 bases, with 17 bases left in between. The CDR3 bases are TGTGCCAGCAGCTCTGGGACAATCATGGGGTATGGCTACACCTTC. It specifies CASSSGTIMGYGYTF.

This clonotype has just a few counts. The chain recombines TRBV5-1 with TRBJ2-5, with unresolved D. This CDR3 is 13 amino acids long. Trimming pared 2 bases from V and 3 bases from J, leaving 8 bases between. Germline V CDR1 and CDR2: SGHRS, YFSETQ. The CDR3 sequence: CASSFLGEETQYF. The CDR3 region has the DNA TGCGCCAGCAGCTTTTTAGGAGAAGAGACCCAGTACTTC. Full variable domain (outside the CDR3, taken from reference TRBV5-1 and TRBJ2-5): KAGVTQTPRYLIKTRGQQVTLSCSPISGHRSVSWYQQTPGQGLQFLFEYFSETQRNKGNFPGRFSGRQFSNSRSEMNVSTLELGDSALYLCASSFLGEETQYFGPGTRLLVL.

The chain combines TRBV14 with TRBJ1-6; D is ambiguous. This CDR3 comprises 12 residues. Germline V gene lookup returns CDR1 SGHDN and CDR2 FVKESK. The V and J ends lost 0 bases and 8 bases respectively, with 2 bases between them. This chain's CDR3 is CASSQEHSPLHF. CDR3 DNA sequence: TGTGCCAGCAGCCAAGAACATTCACCCCTCCACTTT.

This clonotype was seen at least ten times. The rearrangement links TRBV29-1 to TRBJ2-7, with 7 bases matching TRBD2. The CDR3 is made up of 15 amino acids. With 5 bases clipped from V and 0 bases from J, the junction kept 10 bases outside the gene matches. The germline V gene encodes CDR1 SQVTM and CDR2 ANQGSEA. The CDR3 region has the DNA TGCAGCGTTACCAGAAGCGGGACTATCTCCTACGAGCAGTACTTC. Protein sequence: CSVTRSGTISYEQYF.

On this clonotype: This sequence may be a read error, since a much larger clone differs from it by one base. V usage is TRBV6-5 and J usage is TRBJ1-4, with D uncertain. The CDR3 contains 11 residues. Germline CDR1 reads MNHEY; CDR2 reads SVGAGI. The V and J ends lost 2 bases and 12 bases respectively, with 7 bases between them. The CDR3, as DNA: TGTGCCAGCAGTTACGGGAGGGAACTGTTTTTT. Translated, it gives CASSYGRELFF.

The chain has TRBV7-3 and TRBJ2-1, with 13 bases aligning to TRBD2. The V gene's germline CDR1 is SGHTA and CDR2 FQGTGA. The CDR3 runs to 15 residues. V trimming: 5 bases; J trimming: 8 bases; junction bases outside the gene matches: 6. Here the CDR3 DNA reads TGTGCCAGCAGCCCTGGGACTAGCGGGGTCTATGAGCAGTTCTTC. Its protein product is CASSPGTSGVYEQFF.

The genes are TRBV7-9 and TRBJ2-2; no firm D call. The length of the CDR3 is 15 residues. In germline, CDR1 is SEHNR, CDR2 FQNEAQ (reference sequence). Between the trimmed V and J ends, which lost 2 bases and 0 bases, there was a span of 7 bases. CDR3 coding DNA: TGTGCCAGCAGCTTATATGGGGCGAACACCGGGGAGCTGTTTTTT. It encodes CASSLYGANTGELFF.

This clonotype was recorded many times. The chain links TRBV11-3 to TRBJ1-1; D ambiguous. CDR1 SGHNT and CDR2 YENEEA come from the germline V gene. Deletions cut 4 bases from V and 6 bases from J, with 9 bases between. There are 12 residues in the CDR3. DNA of the CDR3: TGTGCCAGCAGCTATCTGAGCCCTGAAGCTTTCTTT. This gives the protein CASSYLSPEAFF.

The rearrangement uses TRBV9 and TRBJ1-2, with D perhaps TRBD1 (6 bases). The CDR3 covers 15 residues. CDR1 and CDR2 (germline): SGDLS, YYNGEE. Trimming took 4 bases from V and 2 from J, leaving 15 bases between them. Here the CDR3 DNA reads TGTGCCAGCAGCCCCTGGGACAAGACAAACTATGGCTACACCTTC. Protein: CASSPWDKTNYGYTF.

The chain combines TRBV19 with TRBJ2-7, with TRBD2 identical over 8 bases. Trimming removed 1 base from V and 7 bases from J; junction bases left unmatched: 18. In germline, CDR1 is LNHDA, CDR2 SQIVND (reference sequence). The CDR3 sequence is 18 residues long. As DNA, the CDR3 is TGTGCCAGTAGTATAGGTGCGGCTAGCGGGCAGGCCGGTCGGGAGCAGTACTTC. It yields the protein CASSIGAASGQAGREQYF.

This clonotype was observed many times. The genes are TRBV15 and TRBJ2-7; D may correspond to TRBD1 or TRBD2 (5 bases each). V lost 1 base and J lost 0, with 13 bases in between. Germline V gene data show CDR1 as LNHNV and CDR2 as YYDKDF (reference sequence). This CDR3 is 16 amino acids long. As DNA, the CDR3 is TGTGCCACCAGCAGAGGAGGGACGAGGAGCTCCTACGAGCAGTACTTC. Translated: CATSRGGTRSSYEQYF. The variable domain in full, completed from reference TRBV15 and TRBJ2-7, reads DAMVIQNPRYQVTQFGKPVTLSCSQTLNHNVMYWYQQKSSQAPKLLFHYYDKDFNNEADTPDNFQSRRPNTSFCFLDIRSPGLGDTAMYLCATSRGGTRSSYEQYFGPGTRLTVT.

The chain recombines TRBV7-3 with TRBJ1-5; D remains unclear. The CDR3 runs 14 residues. V shed 11 bases and J shed 0 bases, with 14 bases lying between them. The germline V gene encodes CDR1 SGHTA and CDR2 FQGTGA. CDR3 bases: TGTGCCTGGAGTGTAGGCAATAGCAATCAGCCCCAGCATTTT. Its protein is CAWSVGNSNQPQHF.